The 4 T cell receptor beta chains below come from one sample, sequenced in a study of patients and donors after allogeneic stem cell transplantation. One entry per CDR3 protein, called by TCRdb with MiXCR from the RT-PCR reads. The table includes 200,000 to 250,000 distinct CDR3 sequences, 12% to 15% detected once. Sequencing input: blood, either unsorted or a sorted T cell fraction (not recorded which). The receptor set was obtained from a human donor who was either an allogeneic HSCT recipient or a stem cell or donor lymphocyte infusion donor (not recorded which). It is not recorded whose cells these are; they may come from a transplant donor.

This sequence joins TRBV15 and TRBJ2-7; 7 bases line up with TRBD2. This CDR3 is built from 16 residues. Germline V lookup: CDR1 LNHNV, CDR2 YYDKDF (reference sequence). The V gene end was trimmed by 5 bases and the J gene end by 2 bases; junction bases not matched to a gene: 12. The CDR3 is CATSGRDSRRAYEQYF. CDR3 nucleotides: TGTGCCACCAGCGGGAGGGACTCTCGGAGGGCCTACGAGCAGTACTTC.

This rearrangement joins TRBV27 to TRBJ2-7, with 8 nucleotides matching TRBD1. Germline assignment: CDR1 MNHEY and CDR2 SMNVEV (reference sequence). Trimming at V came to 8 bases and at J to 1 base, leaving 7 bases not matched to a gene. The CDR3 runs 14 residues. The CDR3 protein is CASGDGTGSYEQYF. In DNA form, the CDR3 reads TGTGCCAGCGGAGACGGGACAGGATCCTACGAGCAGTACTTC.

The chain combines TRBV15 with TRBJ2-7; D ambiguous. The length of the CDR3 is 13 residues. V lost 6 bases and J lost 2, with 11 bases in between. Per germline, CDR1 LNHNV and CDR2 YYDKDF (reference sequence). The CDR3 spells CATSGEETYEQYF. The DNA for the CDR3 is TGTGCCACCAGTGGGGAAGAGACCTACGAGCAGTACTTC.

This clonotype was seen ten or more times. V and J are TRBV4-3 and TRBJ2-7; 7 bases match TRBD1. The CDR3 covers 14 residues. Trimming cost V 5 bases and J 2 bases; bases outside gene matches: 6. Germline V gives CDR1 LGHNA, CDR2 YSLEER. CDR3 amino acids: CASSARTGPYEQYF. In DNA form, the CDR3 reads TGCGCCAGCAGCGCTCGGACAGGACCCTACGAGCAGTACTTC.